This T cell receptor beta chain stems from a study of blood T cell repertoires in COVID-19. Study as a whole: Specimens from acute and convalescent COVID-19 originated in the United States, Italy and Spain. The cDNA or gDNA used as material had been derived from T cells, B-cell-depleted T cells, or PBMCs.

As handled by the study authors: It was from reference gene primer amplification that nucleated cell counts were estimated. Sequencing was performed with immunoSEQ multiplex PCR; in TCRdb, only in-frame clones are kept and a portion is missing. Clonal size and the V and J genes are those of that table, whereas D and trimming came from the DNA. The profile shows roughly 260,000 clones, about 85% of them singletons. Germline V gene sequence: CDR1 KGHDR, CDR2 SFDVKD. Trimming pared 6 bases from V and 0 bases from J, leaving 9 bases between. The CDR3 covers 14 residues. The V and J genes are TRBV24-1 and TRBJ2-3; the D is unclear. The sequenced material came from peripheral blood. The receptor was isolated from a man aged 55 to 70 who had recovered from COVID-19. This CDR3 is CATSSHRSTDTQYF. The CDR3 DNA follows: TGTGCCACCAGTTCGCACAGAAGCACAGATACGCAGTATTTT.